This T cell receptor beta chain came from a study of response to subunit inactivated influenza vaccine. Study outcomes and limitations: There was a suggestion from the authors that each seasonal influenza vaccination recruits few new T cells.

TCRdb re-called the RT-PCR reads through MiXCR, storing one row per CDR3 protein. The data contain hundreds of thousands of distinct CDR3 sequences, about 20% of them seen just once; the ten biggest clones take up 10% to 13%. This clonotype occurred a few times. Its cognate antigen is unknown. The CDR3 totals 14 residues. Germline CDR1 and CDR2: LNHNV and YYDKDF (reference sequence). V shed 0 bases, J shed 8 bases, and the junction held 3 bases outside the gene matches. This TCR derives from a man aged 45-69 years who received an inactivated influenza vaccine. The source was PBMCs from blood, collected less than 22 months after vaccination. The J gene is TRBJ2-1, the V gene TRBV15, with 8 bases matching TRBD2. In DNA, the CDR3 is TGTGCCACCAGCAGAGACCGGGGGGGTTATGAGCAGTTCTTC. Its translation: CATSRDRGGYEQFF.